The subject of this entry is one T cell receptor (beta chain). Its antigen is not known. The investigators reverse transcribed all of the isolated RNA, so they sequenced expressed TCRB transcripts. TCRdb keeps only in-frame clones here, not all; method: immunoSEQ multiplex PCR. The repertoire consists of under 450,000 clones, with over 11% occurring once and the leading ten covering less than 0.04%. The data derive from a study of beta chain features in type 1 diabetes. Donors underwent one heparinised blood draw, about 110 mL on average. Findings of the study overall: A pattern of fewer insertions and more deletions at VDJ junctions was seen in type 1 diabetes patients. TCRB CDR3s were moderately but significantly shorter in Type 1 diabetes patients in all four CD4+ subsets. Naive, central memory and regulatory TCRB repertoires appeared more similar among patients than healthy donors.

The V end lost 6 bases, the J end lost 0 bases, and 14 bases lay between the germline ends. This CDR3 is 16 amino acids long. Germline CDR1 MGHDK, CDR2 SYGVNS. The origin of this receptor is a man aged 25-45 years in good health. Sequenced: naive CD4+ T cells from blood. This chain connects TRBV25-1 to TRBJ2-2; possible D gene TRBD1, 5 bases. DNA of the CDR3: TGTGCCAGCAGCGACAGCACAGCCGCGAACACCGGGGAGCTGTTTTTT. Its translation is CASSDSTAANTGELFF.